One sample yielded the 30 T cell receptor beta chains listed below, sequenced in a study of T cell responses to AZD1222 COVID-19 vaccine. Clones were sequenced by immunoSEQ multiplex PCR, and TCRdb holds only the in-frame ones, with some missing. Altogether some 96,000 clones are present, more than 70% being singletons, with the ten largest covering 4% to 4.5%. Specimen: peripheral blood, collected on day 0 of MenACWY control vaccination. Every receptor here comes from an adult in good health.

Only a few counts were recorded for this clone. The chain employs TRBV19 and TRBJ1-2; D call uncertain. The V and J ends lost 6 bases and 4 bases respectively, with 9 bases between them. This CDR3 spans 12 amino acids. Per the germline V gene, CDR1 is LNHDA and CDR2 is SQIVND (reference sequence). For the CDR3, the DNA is TGTGCCAGTAGAAGAAAACTCTATGGCTACACCTTC. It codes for CASRRKLYGYTF.

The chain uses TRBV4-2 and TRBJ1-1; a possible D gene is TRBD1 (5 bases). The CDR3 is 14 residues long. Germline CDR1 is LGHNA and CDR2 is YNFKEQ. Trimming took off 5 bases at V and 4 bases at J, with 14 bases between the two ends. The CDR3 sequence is CASSDQGTFTEAFF. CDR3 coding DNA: TGTGCCAGCAGCGACCAAGGGACTTTCACTGAAGCTTTCTTT.

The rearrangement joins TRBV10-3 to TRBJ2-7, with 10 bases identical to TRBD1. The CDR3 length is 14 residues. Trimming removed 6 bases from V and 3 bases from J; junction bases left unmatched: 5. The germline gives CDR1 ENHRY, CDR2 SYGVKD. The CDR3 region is CAIRGQGNDYEQYF. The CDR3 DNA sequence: TGTGCCATCAGGGGACAGGGGAACGACTACGAGCAGTACTTC.

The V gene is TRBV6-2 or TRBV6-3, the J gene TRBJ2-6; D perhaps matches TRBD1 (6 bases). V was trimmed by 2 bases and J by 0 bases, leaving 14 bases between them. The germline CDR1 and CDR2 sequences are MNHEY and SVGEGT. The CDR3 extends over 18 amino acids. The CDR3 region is CASSYEVHRVSGANVLTF. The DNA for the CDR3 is TGTGCCAGCAGTTACGAAGTGCACAGGGTCTCTGGGGCCAACGTCCTGACTTTC.

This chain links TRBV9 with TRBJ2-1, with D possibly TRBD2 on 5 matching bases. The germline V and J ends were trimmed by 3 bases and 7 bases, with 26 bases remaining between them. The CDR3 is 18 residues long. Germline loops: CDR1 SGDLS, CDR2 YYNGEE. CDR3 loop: CASSGRLVGLQRGNEQFF. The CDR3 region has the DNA TGTGCCAGCAGCGGGCGGTTAGTTGGGTTACAGCGAGGGAATGAGCAGTTCTTC.

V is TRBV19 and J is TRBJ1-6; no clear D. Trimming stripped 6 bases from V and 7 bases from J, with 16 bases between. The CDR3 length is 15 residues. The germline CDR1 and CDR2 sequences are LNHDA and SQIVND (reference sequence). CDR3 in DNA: TGTGCCAGTAGCCGGCGTACCCCGGACAATTCACCCCTCCACTTT. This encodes CASSRRTPDNSPLHF. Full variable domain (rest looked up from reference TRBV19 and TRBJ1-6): DGGITQSPKYLFRKEGQNVTLSCEQNLNHDAMYWYRQDPGQGLRLIYYSQIVNDFQKGDIAEGYSVSREKKESFPLTVTSAQKNPTAFYLCASSRRTPDNSPLHFGNGTRLTVT.

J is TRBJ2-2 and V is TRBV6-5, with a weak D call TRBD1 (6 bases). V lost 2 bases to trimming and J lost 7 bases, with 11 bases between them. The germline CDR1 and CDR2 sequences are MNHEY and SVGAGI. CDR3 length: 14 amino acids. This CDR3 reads CASSYGRTVGELFF. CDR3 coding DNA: TGTGCCAGCAGTTACGGAAGGACAGTCGGGGAGCTGTTTTTT.

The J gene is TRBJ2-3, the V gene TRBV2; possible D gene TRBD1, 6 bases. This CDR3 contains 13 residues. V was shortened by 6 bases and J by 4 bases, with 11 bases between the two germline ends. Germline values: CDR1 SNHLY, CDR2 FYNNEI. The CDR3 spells CASSRGVPDTQYF. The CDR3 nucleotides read TGTGCCAGCAGCAGGGGTGTGCCAGATACGCAGTATTTT.

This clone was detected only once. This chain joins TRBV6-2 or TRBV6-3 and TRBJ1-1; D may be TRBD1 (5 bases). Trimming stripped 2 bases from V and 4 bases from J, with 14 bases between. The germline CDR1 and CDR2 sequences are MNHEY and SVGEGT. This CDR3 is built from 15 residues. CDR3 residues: CASSYEVVGGTEAFF. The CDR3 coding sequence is TGTGCCAGCAGTTACGAAGTGGTCGGGGGCACTGAAGCTTTCTTT.

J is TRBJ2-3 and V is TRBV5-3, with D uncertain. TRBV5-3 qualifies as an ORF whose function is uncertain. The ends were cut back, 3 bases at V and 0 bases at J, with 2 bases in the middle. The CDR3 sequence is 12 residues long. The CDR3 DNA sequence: TGTGCCAGAAGCTGGAGCACAGATACGCAGTATTTT. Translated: CARSWSTDTQYF.

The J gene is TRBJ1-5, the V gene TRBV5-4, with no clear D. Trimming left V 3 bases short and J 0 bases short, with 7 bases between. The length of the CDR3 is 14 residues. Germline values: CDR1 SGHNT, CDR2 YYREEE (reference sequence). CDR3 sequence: CASSSGGSNQPQHF. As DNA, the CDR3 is TGTGCCAGCAGCTCTGGAGGTAGCAATCAGCCCCAGCATTTT.

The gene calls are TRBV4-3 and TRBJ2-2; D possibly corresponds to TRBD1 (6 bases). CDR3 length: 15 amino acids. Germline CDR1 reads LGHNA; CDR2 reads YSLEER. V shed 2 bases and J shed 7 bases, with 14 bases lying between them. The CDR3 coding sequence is TGCGCCAGCAGCCAACCCCGGGAAGGGGGCGGGGAGCTGTTTTTT. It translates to CASSQPREGGGELFF.

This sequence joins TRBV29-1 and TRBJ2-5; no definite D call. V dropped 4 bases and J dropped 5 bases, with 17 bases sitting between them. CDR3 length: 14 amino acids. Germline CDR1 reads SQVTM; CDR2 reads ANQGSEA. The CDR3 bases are TGCAGCGTTGGGCATACCTCGCTAACGGAGACCCAGTACTTC. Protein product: CSVGHTSLTETQYF.

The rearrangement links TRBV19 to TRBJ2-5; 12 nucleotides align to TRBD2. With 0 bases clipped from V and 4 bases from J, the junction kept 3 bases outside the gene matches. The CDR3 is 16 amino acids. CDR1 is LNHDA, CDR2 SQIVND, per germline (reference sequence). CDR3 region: CASSIEAGLAGETQYF. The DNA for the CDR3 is TGTGCCAGTAGTATAGAGGCGGGACTAGCGGGAGAGACCCAGTACTTC.

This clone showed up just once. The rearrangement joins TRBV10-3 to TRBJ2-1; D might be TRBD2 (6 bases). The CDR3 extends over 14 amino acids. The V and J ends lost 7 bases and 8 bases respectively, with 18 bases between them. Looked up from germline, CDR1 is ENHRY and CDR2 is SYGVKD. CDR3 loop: CAITRDWEVDEQFF. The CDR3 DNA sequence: TGTGCCATCACCCGGGATTGGGAGGTCGATGAGCAGTTCTTC.

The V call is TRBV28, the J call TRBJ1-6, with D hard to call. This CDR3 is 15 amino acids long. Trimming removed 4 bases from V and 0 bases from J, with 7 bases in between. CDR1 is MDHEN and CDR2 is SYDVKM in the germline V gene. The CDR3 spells CASSSSSSYNSPLHF. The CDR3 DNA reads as TGTGCCAGCAGTTCCAGTAGCTCCTATAATTCACCCCTCCACTTT.

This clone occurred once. The CDR3 DNA reads TGTGCCAGCAGTTTATTTCTTCAGAGGGGATATAATTCACCCCTCCACTTT. It codes for CASSLFLQRGYNSPLHF. The chain recombines TRBV28 with TRBJ1-6; a weak D match, TRBD1 (5 bases). Trimming shortened V by 1 base and J by 4 bases, and 14 bases separated the two germline ends. Germline V lookup: CDR1 MDHEN, CDR2 SYDVKM. The CDR3 has 17 amino acids.

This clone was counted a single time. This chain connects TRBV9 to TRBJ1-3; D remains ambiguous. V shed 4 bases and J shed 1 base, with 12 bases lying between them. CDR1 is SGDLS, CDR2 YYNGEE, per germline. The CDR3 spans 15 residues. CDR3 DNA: TGTGCCAGCAGCCCTATTGATGGATCTGGAAACACCATATATTTT. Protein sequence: CASSPIDGSGNTIYF.

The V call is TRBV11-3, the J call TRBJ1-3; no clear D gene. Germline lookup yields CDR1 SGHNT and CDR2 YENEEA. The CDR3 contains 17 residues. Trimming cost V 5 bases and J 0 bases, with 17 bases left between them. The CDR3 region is CASSLLCLPSSGNTIYF. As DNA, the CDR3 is TGTGCCAGCAGCCTCTTATGTTTGCCGTCCTCTGGAAACACCATATATTTT.

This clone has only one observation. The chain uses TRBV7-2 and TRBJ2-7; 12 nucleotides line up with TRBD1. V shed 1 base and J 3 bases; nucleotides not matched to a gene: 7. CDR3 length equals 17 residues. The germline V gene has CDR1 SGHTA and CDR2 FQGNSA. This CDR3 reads CASSLVGTGGLIYEQYF. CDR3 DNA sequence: TGTGCCAGCAGCTTAGTAGGGACAGGGGGCCTCATCTACGAGCAGTACTTC.

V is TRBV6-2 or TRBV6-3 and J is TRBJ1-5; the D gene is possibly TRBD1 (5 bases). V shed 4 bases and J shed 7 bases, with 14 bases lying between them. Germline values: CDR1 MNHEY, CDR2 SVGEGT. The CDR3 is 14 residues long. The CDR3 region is CASSSGTSGQPQHF. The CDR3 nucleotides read TGTGCCAGCAGTTCCGGGACGTCGGGGCAGCCCCAGCATTTT.

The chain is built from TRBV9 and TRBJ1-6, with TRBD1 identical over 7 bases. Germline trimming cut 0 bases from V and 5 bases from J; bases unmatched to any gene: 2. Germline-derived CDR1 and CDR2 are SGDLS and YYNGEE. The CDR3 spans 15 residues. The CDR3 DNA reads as TGTGCCAGCAGCGTAGGAGACAGGGATAATTCACCCCTCCACTTT. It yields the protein CASSVGDRDNSPLHF.

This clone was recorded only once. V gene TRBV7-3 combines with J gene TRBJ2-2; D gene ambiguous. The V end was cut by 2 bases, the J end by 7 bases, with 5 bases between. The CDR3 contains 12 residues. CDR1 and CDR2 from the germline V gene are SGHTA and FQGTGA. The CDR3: CASSLSGGELFF. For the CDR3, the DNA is TGTGCCAGCAGCTTATCGGGCGGGGAGCTGTTTTTT.

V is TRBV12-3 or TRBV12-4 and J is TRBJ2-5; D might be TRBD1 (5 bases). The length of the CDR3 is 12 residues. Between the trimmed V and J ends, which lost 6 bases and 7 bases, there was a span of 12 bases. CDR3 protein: CASSLGLGTQYF. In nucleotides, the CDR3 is TGTGCCAGCAGCCTGGGGCTAGGGACCCAGTACTTC.

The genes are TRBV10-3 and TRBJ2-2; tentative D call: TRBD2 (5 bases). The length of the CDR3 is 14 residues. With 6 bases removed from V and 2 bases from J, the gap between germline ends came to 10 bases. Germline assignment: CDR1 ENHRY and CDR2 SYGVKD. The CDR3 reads CAIRETGNTGELFF. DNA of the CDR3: TGTGCCATCAGGGAGACGGGAAACACCGGGGAGCTGTTTTTT.

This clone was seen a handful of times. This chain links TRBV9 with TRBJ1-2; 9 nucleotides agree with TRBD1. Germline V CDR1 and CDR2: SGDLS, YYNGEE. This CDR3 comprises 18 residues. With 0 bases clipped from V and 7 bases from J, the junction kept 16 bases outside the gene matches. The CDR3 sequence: CASSVEPGQGGPLGGYTF. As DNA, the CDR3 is TGTGCCAGCAGCGTAGAACCGGGACAGGGAGGCCCCCTGGGTGGCTACACCTTC.

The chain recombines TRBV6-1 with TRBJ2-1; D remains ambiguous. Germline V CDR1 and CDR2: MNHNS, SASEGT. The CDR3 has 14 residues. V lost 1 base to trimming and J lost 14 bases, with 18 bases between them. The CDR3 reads CASSEEPTGPDKFF. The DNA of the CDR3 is TGTGCCAGCAGTGAAGAACCGACTGGACCGGATAAGTTCTTC.

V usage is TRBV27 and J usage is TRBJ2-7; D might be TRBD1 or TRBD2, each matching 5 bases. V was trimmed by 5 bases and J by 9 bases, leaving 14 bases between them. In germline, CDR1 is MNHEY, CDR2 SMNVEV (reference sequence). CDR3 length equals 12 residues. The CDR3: CASSPGATVQYF. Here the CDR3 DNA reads TGTGCCAGCAGTCCCGGGGCGACGGTGCAGTACTTC.

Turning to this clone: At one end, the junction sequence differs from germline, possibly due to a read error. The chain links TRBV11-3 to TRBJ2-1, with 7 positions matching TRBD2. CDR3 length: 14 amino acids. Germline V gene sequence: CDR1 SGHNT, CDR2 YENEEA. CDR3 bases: TGTGCTAGCAGCTGGACTAGATCTTCGGGTGAGCAGTTCTTC. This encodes CASSWTRSSGEQFF.

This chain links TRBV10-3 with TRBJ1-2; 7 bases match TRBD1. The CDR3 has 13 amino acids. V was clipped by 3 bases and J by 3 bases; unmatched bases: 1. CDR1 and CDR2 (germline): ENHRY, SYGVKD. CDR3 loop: CAISEGQDYGYTF. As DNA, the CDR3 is TGTGCCATCAGTGAAGGACAGGACTATGGCTACACCTTC.